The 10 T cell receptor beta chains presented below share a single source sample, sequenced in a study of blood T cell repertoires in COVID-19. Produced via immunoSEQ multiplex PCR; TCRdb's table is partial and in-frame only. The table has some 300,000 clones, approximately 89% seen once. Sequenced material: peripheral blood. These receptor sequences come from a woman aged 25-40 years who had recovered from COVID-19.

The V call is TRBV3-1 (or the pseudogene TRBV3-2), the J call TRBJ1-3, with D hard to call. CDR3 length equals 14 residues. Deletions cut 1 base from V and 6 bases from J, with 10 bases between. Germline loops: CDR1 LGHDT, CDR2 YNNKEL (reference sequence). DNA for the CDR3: TGTGCCAGCAGCCAAGGTTCACAAGAAAACACCATATATTTT. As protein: CASSQGSQENTIYF.

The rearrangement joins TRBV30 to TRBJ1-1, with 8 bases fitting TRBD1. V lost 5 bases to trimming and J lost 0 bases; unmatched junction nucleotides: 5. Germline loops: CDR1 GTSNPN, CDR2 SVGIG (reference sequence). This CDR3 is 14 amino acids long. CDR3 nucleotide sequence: TGTGCCTGGTGCAGGGGGCGGATGAACACTGAAGCTTTCTTT. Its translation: CAWCRGRMNTEAFF.

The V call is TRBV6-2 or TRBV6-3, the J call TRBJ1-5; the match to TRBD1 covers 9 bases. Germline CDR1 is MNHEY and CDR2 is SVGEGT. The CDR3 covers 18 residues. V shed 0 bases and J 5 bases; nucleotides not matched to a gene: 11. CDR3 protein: CASSYSPGQGNFDQPQHF. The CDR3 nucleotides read TGTGCCAGCAGTTACTCTCCAGGACAGGGGAACTTTGATCAGCCCCAGCATTTT.

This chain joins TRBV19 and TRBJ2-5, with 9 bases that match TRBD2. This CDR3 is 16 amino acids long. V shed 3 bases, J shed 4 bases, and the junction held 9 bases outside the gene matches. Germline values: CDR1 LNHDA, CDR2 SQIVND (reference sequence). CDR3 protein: CASSMASGVSPETQYF. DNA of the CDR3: TGTGCCAGTAGTATGGCTAGCGGGGTTTCACCAGAGACCCAGTACTTC.

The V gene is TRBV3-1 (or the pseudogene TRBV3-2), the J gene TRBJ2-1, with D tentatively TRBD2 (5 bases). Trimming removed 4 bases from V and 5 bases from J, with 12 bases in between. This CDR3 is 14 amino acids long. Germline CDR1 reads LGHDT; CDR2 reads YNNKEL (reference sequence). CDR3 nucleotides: TGTGCCAGCAGCCTTCACCGGGGAGACAATGAGCAGTTCTTC. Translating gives CASSLHRGDNEQFF.

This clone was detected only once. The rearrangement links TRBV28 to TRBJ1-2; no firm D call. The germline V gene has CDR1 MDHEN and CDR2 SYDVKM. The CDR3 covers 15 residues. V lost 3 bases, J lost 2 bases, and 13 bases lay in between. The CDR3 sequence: CASSLGVVGNYGYTF. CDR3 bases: TGTGCCAGCAGTTTGGGAGTAGTGGGGAACTATGGCTACACCTTC.

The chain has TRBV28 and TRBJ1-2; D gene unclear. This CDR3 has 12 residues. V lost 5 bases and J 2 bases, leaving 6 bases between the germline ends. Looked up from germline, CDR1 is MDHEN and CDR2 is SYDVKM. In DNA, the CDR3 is TGTGCCAGCAGTCCAAAAAACTATGGCTACACCTTC. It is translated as CASSPKNYGYTF.

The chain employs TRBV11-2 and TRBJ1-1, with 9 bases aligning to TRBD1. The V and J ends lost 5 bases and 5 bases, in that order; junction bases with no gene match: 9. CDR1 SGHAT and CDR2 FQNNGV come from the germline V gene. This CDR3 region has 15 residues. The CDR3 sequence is CASSSSGTGLTEAFF. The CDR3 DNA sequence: TGTGCCAGCAGCAGCTCCGGGACAGGGTTAACTGAAGCTTTCTTT.

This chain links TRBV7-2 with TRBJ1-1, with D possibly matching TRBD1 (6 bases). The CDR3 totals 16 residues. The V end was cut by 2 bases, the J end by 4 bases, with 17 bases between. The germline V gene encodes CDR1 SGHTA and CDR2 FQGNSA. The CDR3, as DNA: TGTGCCAGCAGCTTACTCGCCGGGGGCGGGGGCACTGAAGCTTTCTTT. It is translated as CASSLLAGGGGTEAFF.

Here the CDR3 DNA reads TGCGCCAGCAGCTTGGAAGGAAGCGTTAGGAATGAGCAGTTCTTC. Its translation is CASSLEGSVRNEQFF. V usage is TRBV5-1 and J usage is TRBJ2-1; the D is unclear. The CDR3 totals 15 residues. V shed 0 bases and J shed 7 bases, with 14 bases lying between them. Germline-derived CDR1 and CDR2 are SGHRS and YFSETQ.